The 27 T cell receptor beta chains below all came from one sample that was sequenced in a study of cytomegalovirus exposure and HLA in healthy donors. 60 Vbeta and 13 Jbeta primers were used in PCR. The data were produced by immunoSEQ multiplex PCR, yet TCRdb's version contains in-frame clones alone and is incomplete. The table lists some 71,000 clones, roughly 67% of them singletons. The specimen was PBMCs. Every receptor here comes from a man aged 35-49 years in good health and CMV-seropositive.

There are a few counts of this clone. The chain combines TRBV11-3 with TRBJ1-1; TRBD1 matches at 11 bases. CDR3 size: 12 residues. Germline trimming cut 4 bases from V and 10 bases from J; bases unmatched to any gene: 2. Germline V gene lookup returns CDR1 SGHNT and CDR2 YENEEA. The CDR3 bases are TGTGCCAGCAGCTCCGGGACAGGGGGAGCTTTCTTT. Translating it yields CASSSGTGGAFF. Complete variable domain (other parts from reference TRBV11-3 and TRBJ1-1): EAGVVQSPRYKIIEKKQPVAFWCNPISGHNTLYWYLQNLGQGPELLIRYENEEAVDDSQLPKDRFSAERLKGVDSTLKIQPAELGDSAVYLCASSSGTGGAFFGQGTRLTVV.

V and J are TRBV30 and TRBJ1-1, with 7 nucleotides matching TRBD1. Unmatched junction bases numbered 13, after V lost 2 bases and J lost 1 base. Germline assignment: CDR1 GTSNPN and CDR2 SVGIG (reference sequence). This CDR3 is 17 amino acids long. The CDR3: CAWSPGDSSWRNTEAFF. As DNA, the CDR3 is TGTGCCTGGAGTCCCGGGGACAGCTCGTGGCGGAACACTGAAGCTTTCTTT.

The CDR3 DNA reads TGTGCCAGCAAGGGCCCAGGGCACGAGCAGTACTTC. Translation: CASKGPGHEQYF. The chain couples TRBV2 to TRBJ2-7, with D tentatively TRBD1 (5 bases). V dropped 7 bases and J dropped 5 bases, with 12 bases sitting between them. Germline CDR1 SNHLY, CDR2 FYNNEI. CDR3 length equals 12 residues.

This clone was seen just once. The V gene is TRBV7-9, the J gene TRBJ1-2; TRBD1 agrees at 8 bases. CDR3 length equals 15 residues. V shed 4 bases, J shed 0 bases, and the junction held 4 bases outside the gene matches. Germline V gives CDR1 SEHNR, CDR2 FQNEAQ (reference sequence). The CDR3 sequence is CASSSWDRSNYGYTF. As DNA, the CDR3 is TGTGCCAGCAGCTCATGGGACAGGTCTAACTATGGCTACACCTTC.

The chain uses TRBV6-5 and TRBJ2-1, with TRBD2 matching 7 bases. CDR3 length: 14 residues. With V trimmed by 6 bases and J by 6 bases, 8 bases remained unmatched. Germline CDR1 reads MNHEY; CDR2 reads SVGAGI. The CDR3 loop reads CASSRVGGSNEQFF. The CDR3 DNA sequence: TGTGCCAGCAGCCGAGTGGGCGGGAGCAATGAGCAGTTCTTC.

The J gene is TRBJ1-2, the V gene TRBV6-5, with a tentative D call TRBD1 (5 bases). Per germline, CDR1 MNHEY and CDR2 SVGAGI. Trimming took off 7 bases at V and 4 bases at J, with 13 bases between the two ends. This CDR3 is built from 13 residues. This CDR3 is CASKKGRGYGYTF. Written as DNA, the CDR3 is TGTGCCAGCAAGAAGGGAAGGGGCTATGGCTACACCTTC.

The V gene is TRBV18, the J gene TRBJ1-3, with 8 bases lining up with TRBD1. The V segment lost 5 bases and the J segment 2 bases; nucleotides outside the gene matches: 8. CDR1 and CDR2 (germline): KGHSH, LQKENI. The CDR3 is made up of 16 amino acids. The CDR3 DNA reads as TGTGCCAGCTCATACGGACAGGGACCCCCTGGAAACACCATATATTTT. Protein sequence: CASSYGQGPPGNTIYF.

The rearrangement joins TRBV4-1 to TRBJ1-2, with TRBD1 matching 9 bases. J was trimmed by 1 base and V by 3 bases; bases with no gene match: 9. CDR3 size: 17 residues. The germline CDR1 and CDR2 sequences are MGHRA and YSYEKL. CDR3 DNA: TGCGCCAGCAGCCATTTCTCCGGGACAGGGTTTAACTATGGCTACACCTTC. It encodes CASSHFSGTGFNYGYTF.

This chain uses TRBV6-6 with TRBJ2-7; 9 positions agree with TRBD1. Germline CDR1 reads MNHNY; CDR2 reads SVGAGI (reference sequence). The V segment lost 7 bases and the J segment 1 base; nucleotides outside the gene matches: 8. The CDR3 is 15 amino acids. The CDR3 DNA reads as TGTGCCAGCACCGCTCTGGACAGGGGATCCTACGAGCAGTACTTC. This encodes CASTALDRGSYEQYF.

This clone was counted between two and nine times. The chain is built from TRBV5-1 and TRBJ1-1; TRBD1 aligns across 9 bases. V lost 4 bases to trimming and J lost 1 base; unmatched junction nucleotides: 8. CDR3 size: 16 residues. Per the germline V gene, CDR1 is SGHRS and CDR2 is YFSETQ. CDR3: CASSVRTGARNTEAFF. The CDR3, as DNA: TGCGCCAGCAGCGTAAGGACAGGGGCAAGGAACACTGAAGCTTTCTTT.

This rearrangement joins TRBV5-1 to TRBJ2-7, with TRBD2 matching 9 bases. Germline V gene sequence: CDR1 SGHRS, CDR2 YFSETQ. The junction had 5 bases not matched to a gene; V was cut back by 7 bases and J by 0 bases. This CDR3 is 14 amino acids long. CDR3 coding DNA: TGCGCCAGCGAGCGGGAGGTAGGCTCCTACGAGCAGTACTTC. Translated: CASEREVGSYEQYF. Using reference TRBV5-1 and TRBJ2-7 for the parts outside the CDR3, the full variable domain is KAGVTQTPRYLIKTRGQQVTLSCSPISGHRSVSWYQQTPGQGLQFLFEYFSETQRNKGNFPGRFSGRQFSNSRSEMNVSTLELGDSALYLCASEREVGSYEQYFGPGTRLTVT.

The chain uses TRBV19 and TRBJ2-3; TRBD2 is a possible D gene (6 bases). CDR1 and CDR2 from the germline V gene are LNHDA and SQIVND (reference sequence). V was clipped by 5 bases and J by 1 base, with 10 bases between them. The CDR3 contains 14 residues. Here the CDR3 reads CASSWSSGTDTQYF. The DNA for the CDR3 is TGTGCCAGTAGTTGGTCTAGCGGCACAGATACGCAGTATTTT.

The rearrangement links TRBV29-1 to TRBJ2-1; 9 positions agree with TRBD1. Germline lookup yields CDR1 SQVTM and CDR2 ANQGSEA. V was pared by 2 bases and J by 7 bases, with 12 bases of the junction left unmatched. CDR3 length: 16 residues. The CDR3 protein is CSVEHSGTGMRNEQFF. CDR3 nucleotides: TGCAGCGTTGAACACTCCGGGACAGGGATGAGAAATGAGCAGTTCTTC.

The CDR3 DNA reads TGTGCCAGCAGCTTGGAAAACCCGGTGGCCCAGTACTTC. It encodes CASSLENPVAQYF. This chain links TRBV5-5 with TRBJ2-5; the D is unclear. Germline CDR1 SGHKS, CDR2 YYEKEE (reference sequence). This CDR3 contains 13 residues. V was clipped by 0 bases and J by 9 bases, with 12 bases between them.

The genes are TRBV14 and TRBJ1-1; D remains unclear. Trimming removed 4 bases at V and 5 bases at J, with 11 bases between. CDR1 is SGHDN and CDR2 is FVKESK in the germline V gene. The CDR3 contains 13 residues. CDR3 loop: CASSLSGLTEAFF. As DNA, the CDR3 is TGTGCCAGCAGCCTTTCTGGGCTTACTGAAGCTTTCTTT.

This clone was detected only a few times. V usage is TRBV7-2 and J usage is TRBJ1-2; 8 bases are a match to TRBD1. The CDR3 contains 15 residues. J lost 5 bases, V lost 3 bases, and 8 bases had no gene match. In germline, CDR1 is SGHTA, CDR2 FQGNSA. The CDR3 DNA reads as TGTGCCAGCAGCTTGACAGGGGCGGGCGGATATGGCTACACCTTC. Its protein product is CASSLTGAGGYGYTF.

This clone was detected ten times or more. The chain couples TRBV5-8 to TRBJ1-4; 8 nucleotides agree with TRBD1. This CDR3 comprises 14 residues. After removal of 4 bases from V and 7 bases from J, the junction contained 6 bases not matched to a gene. Germline lookup yields CDR1 SGHTS and CDR2 YDEGEE. CDR3 sequence (DNA): TGTGCCAGCAGCCAAGACAGGGGTGGTGAAAAACTGTTTTTT. This translates into CASSQDRGGEKLFF.

The rearrangement joins TRBV9 to TRBJ1-2; TRBD1 matches at 8 bases. From germline, CDR1 is SGDLS and CDR2 YYNGEE. V was clipped by 4 bases and J by 3 bases; unmatched bases: 8. CDR3 length: 15 amino acids. The DNA for the CDR3 is TGTGCCAGCAGCCCCGGACAGGGTTCGGACTATGGCTACACCTTC. This translates into CASSPGQGSDYGYTF. The full variable domain, completed using reference TRBV9 and TRBJ1-2, is DSGVTQTPKHLITATGQRVTLRCSPRSGDLSVYWYQQSLDQGLQFLIQYYNGEERAKGNILERFSAQQFPDLHSELNLSSLELGDSALYFCASSPGQGSDYGYTFGSGTRLTVV.

The chain joins TRBV9 to TRBJ2-7; possible D gene TRBD2, 5 bases. This CDR3 contains 15 residues. The germline gives CDR1 SGDLS, CDR2 YYNGEE. Trimming removed 5 bases at V and 6 bases at J, with 21 bases between. The CDR3 protein is CASSPRLRLFCEQYF. The CDR3 DNA follows: TGTGCCAGCAGTCCCCGACTACGACTGTTCTGCGAGCAGTACTTC.

The chain has TRBV5-1 and TRBJ1-1; D may be TRBD1 (5 bases). Germline V gene data show CDR1 as SGHRS and CDR2 as YFSETQ. Trimming removed 0 bases from V and 4 bases from J, with 10 bases in between. The CDR3 has 14 residues. The CDR3 loop reads CASSLAVGGTEAFF. CDR3 nucleotides: TGCGCCAGCAGCTTGGCCGTGGGGGGCACTGAAGCTTTCTTT.

The rearrangement links TRBV2 to TRBJ2-1, with unresolved D. V was trimmed by 6 bases and J by 4 bases, leaving 4 bases between them. The CDR3 covers 11 residues. Germline V CDR1 and CDR2: SNHLY, FYNNEI. CDR3 coding DNA: TGTGCCAGCAGATTATACAATGAGCAGTTCTTC. Its translation is CASRLYNEQFF. The full variable domain, rest sourced from reference TRBV2 and TRBJ2-1, is EPEVTQTPSHQVTQMGQEVILRCVPISNHLYFYWYRQILGQKVEFLVSFYNNEISEKSEIFDDQFSVERPDGSNFTLKIRSTKLEDSAMYFCASRLYNEQFFGPGTRLTVL.

The rearrangement joins TRBV6-6 to TRBJ1-5; possibly TRBD1 for D (6 bases). This CDR3 region has 15 residues. The germline CDR1 and CDR2 sequences are MNHNY and SVGAGI (reference sequence). V gave up 2 bases and J gave up 2 bases, with 10 bases separating them. CDR3 sequence: CASSYVPGGNQPQHF. CDR3 DNA sequence: TGTGCCAGCAGTTACGTCCCAGGGGGCAATCAGCCCCAGCATTTT.

The count of this clone is one. This chain connects TRBV29-1 to TRBJ1-1; D gene unclear. Germline CDR1 and CDR2: SQVTM and ANQGSEA. Deletions cut 1 base from V and 10 bases from J, with 13 bases between. CDR3 length: 12 amino acids. The CDR3 nucleotides read TGCAGCGTTGAAGGGCGGGGTTGGGGAGCTTTCTTT. Translation: CSVEGRGWGAFF.

V usage is TRBV25-1 and J usage is TRBJ1-5, with unresolved D. The germline gives CDR1 MGHDK, CDR2 SYGVNS. Trimming cost V 4 bases and J 1 base, with 8 bases left between them. This CDR3 spans 14 amino acids. CDR3 bases: TGTGCCAGCAGTGGAGGGTACAGCAATCAGCCCCAGCATTTT. It specifies CASSGGYSNQPQHF.

The gene calls are TRBV5-4 and TRBJ1-2; D not certain. The CDR3 covers 15 residues. Germline V gene sequence: CDR1 SGHNT, CDR2 YYREEE (reference sequence). With 2 bases removed from V and 5 bases from J, the gap between germline ends came to 16 bases. CDR3 sequence (DNA): TGTGCCAGCAGCTTCGCACAGACACCTATTTATGGCTACACCTTC. Protein sequence: CASSFAQTPIYGYTF.

This clone was observed a few times. The J gene is TRBJ2-5, the V gene TRBV5-4; D may be TRBD2 (6 bases). V gave up 2 bases and J gave up 4 bases, with 12 bases separating them. The CDR3 is 14 amino acids. Germline-derived CDR1 and CDR2 are SGHNT and YYREEE (reference sequence). The CDR3 spells CASSFSGAGETQYF. The CDR3 DNA sequence: TGTGCCAGCAGCTTTAGCGGAGCGGGAGAGACCCAGTACTTC.

This clone was seen a single time. CDR3 nucleotides: TGTGCCAGCAGTGAAGGAGAGGTGACCTACGAGCAGTACTTC. It is translated as CASSEGEVTYEQYF. V usage is TRBV2 and J usage is TRBJ2-7; D is unclear. The germline V gene has CDR1 SNHLY and CDR2 FYNNEI. The CDR3 extends over 14 amino acids. The V gene lost 1 base and the J gene lost 2 bases, with 9 bases spanning the gap.